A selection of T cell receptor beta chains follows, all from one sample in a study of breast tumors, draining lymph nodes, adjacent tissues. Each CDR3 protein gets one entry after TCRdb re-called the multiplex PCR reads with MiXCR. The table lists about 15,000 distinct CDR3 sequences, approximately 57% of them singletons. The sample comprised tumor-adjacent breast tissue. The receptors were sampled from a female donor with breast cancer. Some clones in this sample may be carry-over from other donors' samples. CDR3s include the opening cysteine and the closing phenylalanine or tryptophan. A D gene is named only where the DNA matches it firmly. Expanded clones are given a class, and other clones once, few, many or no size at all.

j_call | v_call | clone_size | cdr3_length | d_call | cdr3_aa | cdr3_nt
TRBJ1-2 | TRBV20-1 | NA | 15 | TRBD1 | CSAAGQEQSNYGYTF | TGCAGTGCCGCGGGACAGGAACAATCTAACTATGGCTACACCTTC
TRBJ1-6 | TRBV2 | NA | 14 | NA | CASSGQGINSPLHF | TGTGCCAGCAGTGGGCAGGGGATTAATTCACCCCTCCACTTT
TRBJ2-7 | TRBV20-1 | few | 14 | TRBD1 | CSAYLQGTNYEQYF | TGCAGTGCTTATTTACAGGGGACGAACTACGAGCAGTACTTC
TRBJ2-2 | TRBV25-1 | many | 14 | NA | CASSDLGDTGELFF | TGTGCCAGCAGTGACCTGGGGGACACCGGGGAGCTGTTTTTT
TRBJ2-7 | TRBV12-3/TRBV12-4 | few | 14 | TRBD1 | CASSSLDRGYEQYF | TGTGCCAGCAGTAGCCTAGACAGGGGCTACGAGCAGTACTTC
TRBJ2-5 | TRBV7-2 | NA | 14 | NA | CASSLGSTAETQYF | TGTGCCAGCAGCTTAGGTAGCACTGCAGAGACCCAGTACTTC
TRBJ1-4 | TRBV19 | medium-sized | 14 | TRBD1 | CASSERQGNEKLFF | TGTGCCAGTAGTGAACGACAGGGGAATGAAAAACTGTTTTTT
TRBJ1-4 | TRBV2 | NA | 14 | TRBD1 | CASSRTGVNEKLFF | TGTGCCAGCAGCAGGACAGGGGTGAATGAAAAACTGTTTTTT
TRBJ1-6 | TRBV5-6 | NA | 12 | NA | CASSPGDSPLHF | TGTGCCAGCAGCCCAGGGGATTCACCCCTCCATTTT
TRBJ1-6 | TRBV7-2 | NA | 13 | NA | CASSLGHVSPLHF | TGTGCCAGCAGCTTAGGGCATGTTTCACCCCTCCACTTT
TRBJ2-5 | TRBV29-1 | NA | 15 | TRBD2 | CSVEGGGKYQETQYF | TGCAGCGTTGAAGGCGGGGGAAAGTACCAAGAGACCCAGTACTTC
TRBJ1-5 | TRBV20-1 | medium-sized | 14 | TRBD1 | CSARDPRGTQPQHF | TGCAGTGCTAGAGACCCCAGGGGGACACAGCCCCAGCATTTT
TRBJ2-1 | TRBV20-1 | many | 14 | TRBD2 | CSAALAGAPNEQFF | TGCAGTGCAGCACTAGCGGGGGCTCCGAATGAGCAGTTCTTC
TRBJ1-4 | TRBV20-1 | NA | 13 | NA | CSGGNRAREKLFF | TGCAGTGGGGGCAACAGGGCTCGTGAAAAACTGTTTTTT
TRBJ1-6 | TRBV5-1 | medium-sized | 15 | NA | CASSVQTGLNSPLHF | TGCGCCAGCAGCGTACAGACAGGCCTTAATTCACCCCTCCACTTT
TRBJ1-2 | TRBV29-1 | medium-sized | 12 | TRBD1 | CSAETGNYGYTF | TGCAGCGCCGAGACAGGGAACTATGGCTACACCTTC
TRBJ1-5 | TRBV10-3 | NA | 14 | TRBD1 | CAISGRGLEQPRHF | TGTGCCATCAGTGGCAGGGGGCTTGAACAGCCCCGGCATTTT
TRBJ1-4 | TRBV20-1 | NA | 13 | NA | CSAATLGLRKLFF | TGCAGTGCAGCTACTCTCGGGCTACGAAAACTGTTTTTT
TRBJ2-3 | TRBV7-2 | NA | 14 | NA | CASSTGLRTDTQYF | TGTGCCAGCAGTACAGGTTTACGCACAGATACGCAGTATTTT
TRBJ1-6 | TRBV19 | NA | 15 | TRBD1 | CASSERQGGESPLHF | TGTGCCAGTAGTGAACGACAGGGGGGGGAATCACCCCTCCACTTT
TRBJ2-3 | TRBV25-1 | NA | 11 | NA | CASSYLDTQYF | TGTGCCAGCAGTTACCTAGATACGCAGTATTTT
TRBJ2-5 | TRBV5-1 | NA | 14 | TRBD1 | CASSSGTGSETRYF | TGCGCCAGCAGCTCCGGGACAGGCAGTGAGACCCGGTACTTC
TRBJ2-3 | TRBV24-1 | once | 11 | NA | CATSASDTQYF | TGTGCCACCAGTGCTTCGGATACGCAGTATTTT
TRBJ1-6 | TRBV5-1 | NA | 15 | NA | CASSLDKGLYSPLHF | TGCGCCAGCAGCCTGGACAAGGGGCTTTATTCACCCCTCCACTTT
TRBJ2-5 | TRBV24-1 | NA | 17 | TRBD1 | CATSDLGTGGRGETQYF | TGTGCCACCAGTGATTTAGGAACAGGGGGCCGGGGAGAGACCCAGTACTTC